A selection of T cell receptor beta chains follows, all from one sample in a study of cytomegalovirus exposure and HLA in healthy donors. The table came from immunoSEQ multiplex PCR; TCRdb's copy has only in-frame clones and leaves some out. The table shows more than 150,000 clones, with 77% occurring only once. Sequencing was performed on PBMCs. Receptor source: a man aged 18 to 29 in good health and CMV-seronegative. Both conserved end residues are part of each CDR3. D genes are given only for firm matches. Size is stated for part of the rows, as once, few or many counts, or as a class when the clone is expanded.

V	J	D	size	CDR3	DNA
TRBV7-2	TRBJ2-6	NA	NA	CASSLQASGANVLTF	TGTGCCAGCAGCTTACAGGCATCTGGGGCCAACGTCCTGACTTTC
TRBV4-3	TRBJ2-1	TRBD2	NA	CASSQDGGLAGGYNEQFF	TGCGCCAGCAGCCAAGACGGGGGACTAGCGGGGGGGTACAATGAGCAGTTCTTC
TRBV7-2	TRBJ2-2	TRBD1	NA	CASSLTGVTGELFF	TGTGCCAGCAGCCTGACAGGGGTCACCGGGGAGCTGTTTTTT
TRBV6-5	TRBJ2-7	TRBD1	NA	CASSYSLTGPTEQYF	TGTGCCAGCAGTTACTCGCTGACAGGGCCGACCGAGCAGTACTTC
TRBV19	TRBJ2-3	TRBD1	NA	CASRTGSTDTQYF	TGTGCCAGCCGGACAGGGAGCACAGATACGCAGTATTTT
TRBV4-1	TRBJ2-7	TRBD1	once	CASSQSDRASYEQYF	TGCGCCAGCAGCCAGAGTGACAGGGCCTCCTACGAGCAGTACTTC
TRBV25-1	TRBJ2-1	NA	NA	CASSGISDEQFF	TGTGCCAGCAGTGGTATCAGCGATGAGCAGTTCTTC
TRBV6-5	TRBJ1-2	NA	once	CASSYSAGVYGYTF	TGTGCCAGCAGTTACTCGGCAGGGGTCTATGGCTACACCTTC
TRBV25-1	TRBJ1-2	NA	NA	CASSAREGGLYGYTF	TGTGCCAGCAGTGCCAGGGAGGGGGGCCTCTATGGCTACACCTTC
TRBV19	TRBJ1-1	NA	NA	CASSLGQWGSLNTEAFF	TGTGCCAGTAGTCTCGGACAGTGGGGAAGTTTGAACACTGAAGCTTTCTTT
TRBV5-6	TRBJ1-1	TRBD1	NA	CASSFLTGRPEAFF	TGTGCCAGCAGCTTCTTGACAGGGCGGCCTGAAGCTTTCTTT
TRBV5-1	TRBJ2-1	NA	few	CASSPVLSNEQFF	TGCGCCAGCAGCCCGGTACTTAGCAATGAGCAGTTCTTC
TRBV5-1	TRBJ2-2	NA	NA	CASSKLGTGELFF	TGCGCCAGCAGTAAGCTAGGCACCGGGGAGCTGTTTTTT
TRBV4-2	TRBJ2-5	NA	few	CASSSRELDPQYF	TGTGCCAGCAGCAGCCGGGAGTTGGACCCCCAGTACTTC
TRBV29-1	TRBJ1-5	NA	few	CSVEVGEGQPQHF	TGCAGCGTTGAAGTAGGGGAGGGTCAGCCCCAGCATTTT
TRBV2	TRBJ1-6	TRBD1	NA	CASSDGDRANSPLHF	TGTGCCAGCAGTGACGGGGACAGGGCGAACTCACCCCTCCACTTT
TRBV7-9	TRBJ1-3	NA	NA	CASSPQGSGNTIYF	TGTGCCAGCAGCCCCCAGGGCTCTGGAAACACCATATATTTT
TRBV6-5	TRBJ2-7	NA	NA	CASSYSGGLENEQYF	TGTGCCAGCAGTTACTCTGGGGGCTTGGAAAACGAGCAGTACTTC
TRBV4-2	TRBJ1-1	NA	NA	CASSQGGGRTEAFF	TGTGCCAGCAGCCAAGGCGGCGGGAGGACTGAAGCTTTCTTT
TRBV21-1	TRBJ1-1	NA	NA	CASSNDSGKNTEAFF	TGTGCCAGCAGCAATGATTCGGGGAAGAATACTGAAGCTTTCTTT
TRBV6-6	TRBJ2-1	TRBD2	NA	CASSYSRLAGGNEQFF	TGTGCCAGCAGTTACTCGCGTCTAGCGGGAGGGAATGAGCAGTTCTTC
TRBV2	TRBJ1-5	NA	few	CASSEHGVPNQPQHF	TGTGCCAGCAGTGAACACGGGGTCCCCAATCAGCCCCAGCATTTT
TRBV9	TRBJ2-5	NA	NA	CASSVVAVQETQYF	TGTGCCAGCAGCGTAGTTGCCGTCCAGGAGACCCAGTACTTC
TRBV9	TRBJ2-1	TRBD2	NA	CASSVRRGGPGNEQFF	TGTGCCAGCAGCGTACGGCGGGGGGGCCCGGGTAATGAGCAGTTCTTC
TRBV29-1	TRBJ2-3	TRBD2	few	CSVRTGTGLAGVDTQYF	TGCAGCGTTCGGACAGGGACGGGACTAGCGGGAGTGGATACGCAGTATTTT
TRBV19	TRBJ2-7	TRBD2	NA	CASSARTSGSTEQYF	TGTGCCAGTAGTGCTCGGACTAGCGGGAGCACCGAGCAGTACTTC
TRBV6-6	TRBJ2-3	NA	once	CASSYGAGDTQYF	TGTGCCAGCAGTTACGGGGCCGGAGATACGCAGTATTTT
TRBV7-2	TRBJ2-3	NA	few	CASSLGLADTQYF	TGTGCCAGCAGCTTAGGGTTAGCAGATACGCAGTATTTT
TRBV30	TRBJ2-7	NA	few	CAWRKTEISYEQYF	TGTGCCTGGAGAAAGACTGAGATCTCCTACGAGCAGTACTTC
TRBV19	TRBJ1-2	NA	NA	CASSAGAGGNYGYTF	TGTGCCAGTAGTGCCGGGGCCGGAGGGAACTATGGCTACACCTTC
TRBV27	TRBJ2-1	TRBD1	few	CASPTGGPTDEQFF	TGTGCCAGTCCGACAGGGGGCCCTACCGATGAGCAGTTCTTC
TRBV11-2	TRBJ2-2	TRBD1	NA	CASRTGAPGELFF	TGTGCCAGCCGTACAGGGGCCCCCGGGGAGCTGTTTTTT
TRBV7-3	TRBJ2-3	TRBD2	few	CASSLSGGGPYTQYF	TGTGCCAGCAGCTTAAGCGGGGGAGGGCCATATACGCAGTATTTT
TRBV7-9	TRBJ2-7	TRBD2	NA	CASSSASGRAGEQYF	TGTGCCAGCAGCTCCGCTAGCGGGAGGGCCGGTGAGCAGTACTTC